The T cell receptor (beta chain) described here comes from a study of shared clonotypes between healthy human individuals. Study at large: Per donor, three plates held CD4 naive cells, three held CD4 memory, two held CD8 naive and one held CD8 memory. Points from the study as a whole: Lower generation probabilities were found for non-shared clonotypes than for those shared by all four donors.

Comment on this clone: Its antigen is not known.

Clones were sequenced by immunoSEQ multiplex PCR, and TCRdb holds only the in-frame ones, with some missing. This sample has roughly 700,000 clones, with about 74% found just once. Only Caucasian adults living in Nashville, Tennessee served as donors. V lost 7 bases to trimming and J lost 0 bases; unmatched junction nucleotides: 6. Germline V gene sequence: CDR1 SGHTA, CDR2 FQGNSA. The CDR3 is 14 residues long. The chain employs TRBV7-2 and TRBJ2-7; 7 bases match TRBD2. The clonotype comes from a woman aged 25-40 years in good health. Input material: memory CD4+ T cells sorted from blood. This sample's subset: CD45RA-negative fraction. The CDR3 here is CASTQLAGSYEQYF. For the CDR3, the DNA is TGTGCCAGCACCCAATTAGCGGGCTCCTACGAGCAGTACTTC.